The T cell receptor beta chain described here comes from a study of Ad26.COV2.S vaccination and SARS-CoV-2 variants (dated by TCRdb to the early 2020s). General notes on the study: Donors in the vaccine arm were drawn from COV1001, a multicentre, randomized, double-blind, placebo-controlled phase I-IIa trial testing Ad26.COV2.S in healthy adults. Sequencing of the TCRbeta repertoire served to evaluate the specificity and breadth of SARS-CoV-2-reactive T cell receptors following Ad26.COV2.S vaccination. Trial participants were randomized into five groups of five, in which low-dose or high-dose Ad26.COV2.S was given once or twice, or placebo was given on both occasions. Ad26.COV2.S was given intramuscularly at 5x10^10 or 1x10^11 viral particles, as a single shot or as two shots 56 days apart. Blinding of investigators to trial group allocation was maintained during experiments and outcome assessment. The TCR-sequenced set comprised around 30 samples: approximately 19 Ad26.COV2.S vaccine recipients, 5 placebo recipients and 8 SARS-CoV-2 convalescent individuals. Beyond this particular receptor, the publication reports: Comparable non-spike TCR breadth was observed between vaccine and placebo recipients, consistent with only spike being contained in the vaccine. Compared with placebo recipients, Ad26.COV2.S recipients showed higher spike-specific TCR breadth (P = 0.0014). The authors noted that total T cell responses may have been underestimated by the TCR breadth and depth analyses. The study was not powered for comparison of responses between vaccine doses or regimens. Substantial breadth of spike-specific CD8+ and CD4+ T cell responses was reported after vaccination.

V is cut by 1 base and J by 1 base, and the space between the germline ends is 9 bases. According to the germline V gene, CDR1 reads SGDLS and CDR2 reads YYNGEE. The CDR3 runs 15 amino acids, cysteine and phenylalanine included. Only the CDR3 DNA stays, 45 bases, in frame from base 1. Sample treatment or condition, as interpreted from the label and publication: roughly 19 received Ad26.COV2.S at low or high dose, single or two shots; several received placebo; per-sample allocation not given. Repertoires of vaccine and placebo recipients were sequenced from samples taken on day 63 after the first injection. Cohort 1b enrolled about two dozen adults aged 18-55 years at a single site in Boston, USA, between 29 July and 7 August 2020. Ad26.COV2.S consisted of a replication-incompetent adenovirus type 26 vector by which a prefusion-stabilized SARS-CoV-2 spike protein from the original Wuhan strain was expressed.

TCRbeta CDR3 regions were sequenced with the immunoSEQ Assay. After extraction, genomic DNA underwent amplification by bias-controlled multiplex PCR, followed by high-throughput sequencing. On the authors' methods: To quantify the absolute abundance of every unique TCRbeta CDR3 region, sequences were collapsed and filtered. T cell fraction was estimated by normalization of TCRbeta template counts to usable DNA, with usable DNA being measured through amplification of reference genes present in all nucleated cells. Repertoire TCRs were annotated as SARS-CoV-2-specific by exact matching of V gene, CDR3 amino acid sequence and J gene to a known reactive TCR set. The reference SARS-CoV-2 TCR set was derived from MIRA and filtered for enrichment in COVID-19-positive ImmuneCODE repertoires, a step that removed public or cross-reactive TCRs. Based on the MIRA antigens, annotated TCRs were further analysed at the level of specific ORF or position within ORF. Breadth was defined as the number of annotated unique rearrangements divided by the total number of unique productive rearrangements, and depth was defined as the summed frequency of the annotated unique rearrangements. Two-sided Wilcoxon rank-sum tests were used to compare TCR breadth between groups. Not all clones reach the TCRdb copy of this immuneACCESS table, which keeps in-frame sequences only. Checked studies attribute under half of the gap to unresolved V genes and leave the rest unexplained. The V and J calls and clone size are taken from that table; D and trimming were inferred from the DNA. This sample has a few hundred thousand clones in its table, and about 90% of those were observed once. The ten largest clones add up to over 2.5% of the sample.

As concerns this clone: Which antigen it targets is not known. No much larger clone exists at a distance of one base, and base qualities are not known.

The sequence was obtained from a person between 18 and 65 years old who received the Ad26.COV2.S COVID-19 vaccine or a placebo. This specimen was peripheral blood, taken in a trial of Ad26.COV2.S vaccine versus placebo. The chain couples TRBV9 to TRBJ1-5; perhaps TRBD1 is the D gene, with 5 bases matching. In nucleotide form, the sequence is TGTGCCAGCAGCGTAACAGGTGCGAGCAATCAGCCCCAGCATTTT. The resulting protein is CASSVTGASNQPQHF.